The entry below describes one T cell receptor (beta chain). Its specificity is not known. This specimen comes from a study of cytomegalovirus exposure and HLA in healthy donors. Study findings and constraints: Later examination showed HLA-associated TCR beta chains had greater clonal expansion than equally common others.

PCR primers comprised 60 Vbeta and 13 Jbeta primers. This table comes from immunoSEQ multiplex PCR, and its TCRdb copy is limited to in-frame clones, with some not included. The data contain more than 110,000 clones, around 81% of them singletons. The V end lost 6 bases, the J end lost 2 bases, and 17 bases lay between the germline ends. Germline V gene sequence: CDR1 MNHEY, CDR2 SMNVEV (reference sequence). The CDR3 sequence is 16 residues long. The TCR was taken from a male donor in good health and CMV-seronegative. The specimen was PBMCs. This chain joins TRBV27 and TRBJ1-5; D uncertain. The CDR3 loop reads CASSPVTTGRNQPQHF. For the CDR3, the DNA is TGTGCCAGCAGCCCCGTCACAACTGGGCGCAATCAGCCCCAGCATTTT.